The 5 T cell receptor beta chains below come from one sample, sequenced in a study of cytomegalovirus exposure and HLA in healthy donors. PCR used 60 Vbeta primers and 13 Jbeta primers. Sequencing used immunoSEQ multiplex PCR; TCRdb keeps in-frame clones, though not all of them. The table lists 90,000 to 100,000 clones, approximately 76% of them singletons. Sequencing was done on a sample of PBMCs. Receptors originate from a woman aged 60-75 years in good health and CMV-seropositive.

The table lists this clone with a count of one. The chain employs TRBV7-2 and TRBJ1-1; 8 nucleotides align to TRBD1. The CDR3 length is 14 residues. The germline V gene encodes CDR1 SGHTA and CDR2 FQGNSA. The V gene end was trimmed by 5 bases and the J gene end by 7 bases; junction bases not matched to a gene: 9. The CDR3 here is CASSAGGSTSEAFF. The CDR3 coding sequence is TGTGCCAGCAGCGCAGGGGGCTCTACAAGTGAAGCTTTCTTT.

The CDR3 spells CASRGSGATNEKLFF. CDR3 sequence (DNA): TGCGCCAGCAGGGGGTCCGGGGCAACTAATGAAAAACTGTTTTTT. The chain combines TRBV5-1 with TRBJ1-4; D gene ambiguous. The CDR3 spans 15 residues. Trimming took off 5 bases at V and 0 bases at J, with 11 bases between the two ends. Germline CDR1 SGHRS, CDR2 YFSETQ. Using reference TRBV5-1 and TRBJ1-4 for the parts outside the CDR3, the full variable domain is KAGVTQTPRYLIKTRGQQVTLSCSPISGHRSVSWYQQTPGQGLQFLFEYFSETQRNKGNFPGRFSGRQFSNSRSEMNVSTLELGDSALYLCASRGSGATNEKLFFGSGTQLSVL.

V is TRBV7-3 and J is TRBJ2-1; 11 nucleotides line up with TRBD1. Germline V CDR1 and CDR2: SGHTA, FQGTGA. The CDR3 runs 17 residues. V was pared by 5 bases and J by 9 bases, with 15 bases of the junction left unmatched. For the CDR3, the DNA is TGTGCCAGCAGCCCCTTGGCCGGGACAGGGGGGATCGGTGAGCAGTTCTTC. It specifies CASSPLAGTGGIGEQFF.

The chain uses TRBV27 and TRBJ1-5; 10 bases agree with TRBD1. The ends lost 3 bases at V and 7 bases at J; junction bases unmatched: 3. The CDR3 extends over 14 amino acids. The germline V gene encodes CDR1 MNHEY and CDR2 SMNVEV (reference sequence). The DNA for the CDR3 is TGTGCCAGCAGTTTTGGGACAGGGGCCCAGCCCCAGCATTTT. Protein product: CASSFGTGAQPQHF.

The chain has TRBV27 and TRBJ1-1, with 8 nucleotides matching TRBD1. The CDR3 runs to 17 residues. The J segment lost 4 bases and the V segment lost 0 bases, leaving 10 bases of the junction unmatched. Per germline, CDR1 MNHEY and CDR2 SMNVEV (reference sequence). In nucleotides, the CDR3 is TGTGCCAGCAGTTTATCGATCCTAGGGACAGGCGGCACTGAAGCTTTCTTT. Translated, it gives CASSLSILGTGGTEAFF.